This T cell receptor beta chain was obtained from a study of blood T cell repertoires in COVID-19. Study as a whole: From the United States, Italy and Spain came samples of acute and convalescent COVID-19. The analysed material was cDNA or gDNA that came from T cells, B-cell-depleted T cells, or PBMCs.

In Seattle, patients joined the study during active infection and were tracked longitudinally. In the authors' workflow: Scientists estimated how many nucleated cells there were by amplifying reference gene primers. Profiled with immunoSEQ multiplex PCR; TCRdb holds only in-frame clones, not every one. D and trimming were read from the DNA, whereas the V and J calls and clone size are those reported in that table. The data show 250,000 to 350,000 clones, approximately 92% seen once. Comment on this clone: One end of the junction fails to match germline, which may point to a read error.

Germline V gene sequence: CDR1 SQVTM, CDR2 ANQGSEA. The CDR3 has 12 amino acids. The sequence was collected from a woman younger than 45 with COVID-19, enrolled during active disease. Sequences were obtained from peripheral blood. The chain combines TRBV29-1 with TRBJ1-2; the D gene is possibly TRBD1 (6 bases). The chain's CDR3 is CSVEGQYYGYTF. For the CDR3, the DNA is TGCAGCGTCGAAGGACAGTACTATGGCTACACCTTC.